What follows describes a single TCR beta chain. Repertoires were generated with immunoSEQ multiplex PCR, while TCRdb's copy carries only in-frame clones and drops some. The sample contains about 38,000 clones, about 94% of which appear only once. This record belongs to a study of T cell changes during pregnancy in multiple sclerosis. CDR1 and CDR2 (germline): SGHRS, YFSETQ. The J segment lost 0 bases and the V segment lost 1 base, leaving 4 bases of the junction unmatched. The CDR3 is made up of 17 amino acids. The receptor comes from a female donor with multiple sclerosis, enrolled in a pregnancy study. The sample consisted of CD4+ T cells from peripheral blood mononuclear cells, taken in the second trimester of pregnancy. This chain joins TRBV5-1 and TRBJ2-6, with TRBD1 identical over 7 bases. The CDR3 DNA reads TGCGCCAGCAGCTTGCAGACAGGGAACTCTGGGGCCAACGTCCTGACTTTC. It translates to CASSLQTGNSGANVLTF.